Below, 9 T cell receptor beta chains from the same sample are listed, as sequenced in a study of metastatic and nonmetastatic thyroid tumors. Via MiXCR, TCRdb re-called the PCR reads. Of 40,000 or so clones listed, roughly a quarter were seen once; the top ten hold 9.6%. Every patient was untreated before thyroid surgery. Material: blood. The receptors shown here come from a female donor with papillary thyroid cancer or a benign thyroid nodule (not recorded which). Some clones in this sample may be carry-over from other donors' samples.

The table lists this clone with many counts. The rearrangement uses TRBV5-1 and TRBJ2-2, with D perhaps matching TRBD1 or TRBD2 (6 bases each). The CDR3 spans 15 residues. With 4 bases removed from V and 0 bases from J, the gap between germline ends came to 10 bases. CDR1 and CDR2 from the germline V gene are SGHRS and YFSETQ. CDR3 DNA sequence: TGCGCCAGCAGCCGCGGGACAACGAACACCGGGGAGCTGTTTTTT. Translating it yields CASSRGTTNTGELFF. The whole variable domain, remainder taken from reference TRBV5-1 and TRBJ2-2, is KAGVTQTPRYLIKTRGQQVTLSCSPISGHRSVSWYQQTPGQGLQFLFEYFSETQRNKGNFPGRFSGRQFSNSRSEMNVSTLELGDSALYLCASSRGTTNTGELFFGEGSRLTVL.

About this clone itself: A junction boundary mismatches the germline segment, possibly from a read error. The chain links TRBV6-1 to TRBJ1-5; D unclear. From germline, CDR1 is MNHNS and CDR2 SASEGT. The CDR3 totals 14 residues. The CDR3 reads CASSGSTENQPQHF. DNA of the CDR3: TGTGCCAGTAGTGGATCGACGGAGAATCAGCCCCAGCATTTT.

This clone appeared many times. The chain uses TRBV10-3 and TRBJ1-1; TRBD1 might be the D (6 bases). Between the trimmed V and J ends, which lost 6 bases and 3 bases, there was a span of 11 bases. Germline CDR1 and CDR2: ENHRY and SYGVKD. This CDR3 has 13 amino acids. This CDR3 is CAIRPEGDTEAFF. The CDR3 bases are TGTGCCATCAGGCCGGAGGGGGACACTGAAGCTTTCTTT.

The rearrangement links TRBV7-2 to TRBJ2-1, with 7 bases fitting TRBD2. V was clipped by 1 base and J by 6 bases; unmatched bases: 3. This CDR3 is built from 14 residues. CDR1 SGHTA and CDR2 FQGNSA come from the germline V gene. DNA of the CDR3: TGTGCCAGCAGCTTAGGCGGGAGCATCAATGAGCAGTTCTTC. Protein product: CASSLGGSINEQFF.

This clone was seen more than once but under ten times. It may be a read error: a sequence one base away is much more abundant. This chain links TRBV14 with TRBJ1-1, with a possible D match to TRBD1 (6 bases). Trimming stripped 6 bases from V and 10 bases from J, with 18 bases between. CDR1 and CDR2 (germline): SGHDN, FVKESK. This CDR3 has 13 residues. DNA of the CDR3: TGTGCCAGCAGTCCCTTCCAGGCAGGGGCAGCTTTCTTT. This encodes CASSPFQAGAAFF.

The chain recombines TRBV27 with TRBJ2-3; 7 bases align to TRBD2. V trimming: 3 bases; J trimming: 4 bases; junction bases outside the gene matches: 10. Germline V gives CDR1 MNHEY, CDR2 SMNVEV (reference sequence). The length of the CDR3 is 16 residues. CDR3 in amino acids: CASSLGGTVGADTQYF. DNA of the CDR3: TGTGCCAGCAGTTTGGGAGGGACCGTAGGGGCAGATACGCAGTATTTT.

The rearrangement joins TRBV28 to TRBJ1-2; D not resolved. Germline V gene sequence: CDR1 MDHEN, CDR2 SYDVKM. Between the trimmed V and J ends, which lost 6 bases and 6 bases, there was a span of 14 bases. The CDR3 has 13 amino acids. The CDR3 sequence is CASSMGYLDGYTF. The CDR3 DNA reads as TGTGCCAGCAGCATGGGTTATCTGGATGGCTACACCTTC.

The table lists this clone with a few counts. V gene TRBV20-1 combines with J gene TRBJ2-2; 11 positions match TRBD2. CDR1 and CDR2 (germline): DFQATT, SNEGSKA (reference sequence). The length of the CDR3 is 16 residues. V lost 0 bases to trimming and J lost 9 bases; unmatched junction nucleotides: 9. This chain's CDR3 is CSARDHLAGGARELFF. The DNA for the CDR3 is TGCAGTGCTAGAGATCACCTAGCGGGAGGTGCAAGGGAGCTGTTTTTT.

This clone has ten or more counts. The rearrangement joins TRBV20-1 to TRBJ1-4; tentative D call: TRBD1 (5 bases). Germline values: CDR1 DFQATT, CDR2 SNEGSKA (reference sequence). The V and J ends lost 0 bases and 8 bases respectively, with 10 bases between them. This CDR3 has 13 amino acids. Written as DNA, the CDR3 is TGCAGTGCTAGAGATCGCCGGGGGGAAAAACTGTTTTTT. Translated, it gives CSARDRRGEKLFF.